A selection of T cell receptor beta chains follows, all from one sample in a study of T-cell reconstitution after alpha-beta-depleted transplantation in children. TCRdb redid the calling of the PCR reads with MiXCR, one entry per CDR3 protein. The table has 500,000 to 750,000 distinct CDR3 sequences, 25% to 30% seen once. Sequenced material: PBMCs, taken before TCRalphabeta/CD19-depleted stem cell transplant. These receptors were collected from a boy under three years old with Wiskott-Aldrich syndrome, due to receive a stem cell transplant. CDR3s include the opening cysteine and the closing phenylalanine or tryptophan. D genes are given only for firm matches. The size field is filled for only some rows; it gives once, few, many or a size class.

size: NA
J: TRBJ2-7
length: 15
V: TRBV5-1
D: NA
DNA: TGCGCCAGCAGCTTATCTCCCGGGGGCACCTACGAGCAGTACTTC
CDR3: CASSLSPGGTYEQYF

size: NA
J: TRBJ2-1
length: 15
V: TRBV11-2
D: NA
DNA: TGTGCCAGCAGCTCTCAGACTAGATGGGGAAATGAGCAGTTCTTC
CDR3: CASSSQTRWGNEQFF

size: few
J: TRBJ2-3
length: 14
V: TRBV5-1
D: NA
DNA: TGCGCCAGCGTTAAAGGGGCTGGAACAGATACGCAGTATTTT
CDR3: CASVKGAGTDTQYF

size: NA
J: TRBJ1-4
length: 17
V: TRBV25-1
D: TRBD1
DNA: TGTGCCAGCAGTAACTCCAGGGGGAGGACAGCCAATGAAAAACTGTTTTTT
CDR3: CASSNSRGRTANEKLFF

size: once
J: TRBJ2-1
length: 15
V: TRBV9
D: TRBD1
DNA: TGTGCCAGCAGAGGAGGACAGGGGGCCAGGAATGAGCAGTTCTTC
CDR3: CASRGGQGARNEQFF

size: NA
J: TRBJ1-3
length: 15
V: TRBV6-5
D: NA
DNA: TGTGCCAGCAGTTACAAGGCTAGGCCTGGAAACACCATATATTTT
CDR3: CASSYKARPGNTIYF

size: NA
J: TRBJ2-1
length: 14
V: TRBV28
D: TRBD2
DNA: TGTGCCAGCAGCAGACTAGCAGAACCTAATGAGCAGTTCTTC
CDR3: CASSRLAEPNEQFF

size: few
J: TRBJ2-5
length: 11
V: TRBV20-1
D: NA
DNA: TGCAGTGCAGAGTCCCAAGAGACCCAGTACTTC
CDR3: CSAESQETQYF

size: few
J: TRBJ2-1
length: 17
V: TRBV29-1
D: TRBD2
DNA: TGCAGCGTTGAAGGCGTGGGCGGGAGATCCCTTTACAATGAGCAGTTCTTC
CDR3: CSVEGVGGRSLYNEQFF

size: few
J: TRBJ2-7
length: 10
V: TRBV6-1
D: NA
DNA: TGTGCCACCAACCACTACGAGCAGTACTTC
CDR3: CATNHYEQYF

size: NA
J: TRBJ2-7
length: 14
V: TRBV5-1
D: TRBD2
DNA: TGCGCCAGCAGCTTGAACGCGGGAGGCTACGAGCAGTACTTC
CDR3: CASSLNAGGYEQYF

size: NA
J: TRBJ2-7
length: 16
V: TRBV4-1
D: TRBD2
DNA: TGCGCCAGCAGCCGGACTAGCGATTCGGTTACTTACGAGCAGTACTTC
CDR3: CASSRTSDSVTYEQYF

size: NA
J: TRBJ2-1
length: 12
V: TRBV20-1
D: NA
DNA: TGCAGTGCTCCCGGGACTCCCACTGAGCAGTTCTTC
CDR3: CSAPGTPTEQFF

size: few
J: TRBJ2-5
length: 13
V: TRBV27
D: NA
DNA: TGTGCCAGCAGTTTATCTTTCTTAGAGACCCAGTACTTC
CDR3: CASSLSFLETQYF

size: few
J: TRBJ2-7
length: 11
V: TRBV5-1
D: NA
DNA: TGCGCCAGCACTGCAGGGTACGAGCAGTACTTC
CDR3: CASTAGYEQYF

size: NA
J: TRBJ1-1
length: 16
V: TRBV5-1
D: TRBD1
DNA: TGCGCCAGCAGCCGATGGACAGGGGGCCGGAACACTGAAGCTTTCTTT
CDR3: CASSRWTGGRNTEAFF

size: few
J: TRBJ2-3
length: 16
V: TRBV15
D: NA
DNA: TGTGCCACCAGCAGAGATAGCGGACTCAGCACAGATACGCAGTATTTT
CDR3: CATSRDSGLSTDTQYF

size: NA
J: TRBJ2-7
length: 14
V: TRBV20-1
D: TRBD2
DNA: TGCAGTGCTCCCGACTGGACTAGCTCCTACGAGCAGTACTTC
CDR3: CSAPDWTSSYEQYF

size: NA
J: TRBJ2-3
length: 15
V: TRBV28
D: TRBD1
DNA: TGTGCCAGCAGGCGACAGGGGGCTAGGACAGATACGCAGTATTTT
CDR3: CASRRQGARTDTQYF

size: NA
J: TRBJ2-1
length: 11
V: TRBV27
D: NA
DNA: TGTGCCAGCGGGATACCACGAGGTCAGTTCTTC
CDR3: CASGIPRGQFF

size: once
J: TRBJ1-1
length: 14
V: TRBV5-6
D: NA
DNA: TGTGCCAGCAGCTTGGTGGAGGGCCGCGCTCAAGCTTTCTTT
CDR3: CASSLVEGRAQAFF

size: few
J: TRBJ2-5
length: 13
V: TRBV20-1
D: NA
DNA: TGCAGTGCTAGTGGCGGAGACCAAGAGACCCAGTACTTC
CDR3: CSASGGDQETQYF

size: few
J: TRBJ2-7
length: 15
V: TRBV27
D: TRBD2
DNA: TGTGCCAGCAGTTCGCCGACTAGCGGGAGGGAAGAGCAGTACTTC
CDR3: CASSSPTSGREEQYF

size: NA
J: TRBJ2-2
length: 13
V: TRBV4-2
D: NA
DNA: TGTGCCAGCAGCCAGAAACCGGGCGGGGAGCTGTTTTTT
CDR3: CASSQKPGGELFF

size: few
J: TRBJ2-5
length: 14
V: TRBV5-1
D: NA
DNA: TGCGCCAGCAGCCCTTACAGCTCCCAAGAGACCCAGTACTTC
CDR3: CASSPYSSQETQYF

size: few
J: TRBJ2-7
length: 13
V: TRBV29-1
D: TRBD2
DNA: TGCAGCGTGGCGGGGGGGCCCTCCTACGAGCAGTACTTC
CDR3: CSVAGGPSYEQYF

size: many
J: TRBJ1-1
length: 15
V: TRBV30
D: NA
DNA: TGTGCCTGGAGAGCCCCCGGGGGAATGAGCACTGAAGCTTTCTTT
CDR3: CAWRAPGGMSTEAFF

size: NA
J: TRBJ2-4
length: 16
V: TRBV27
D: NA
DNA: TGTGCCAGCAGCGTACTAGTTGGGGGGATGGGGGACATTCAGTACTTC
CDR3: CASSVLVGGMGDIQYF

size: NA
J: TRBJ2-3
length: 16
V: TRBV5-1
D: TRBD2
DNA: TGCGCCAGCAGCTTCCTCACTAGCGAACCCACAGATACGCAGTATTTT
CDR3: CASSFLTSEPTDTQYF

size: NA
J: TRBJ1-3
length: 16
V: TRBV6-5
D: TRBD1
DNA: TGTGCCAGCAGTTCAAACAGGGGACAGAGTGGAAACACCATATATTTT
CDR3: CASSSNRGQSGNTIYF

size: few
J: TRBJ2-1
length: 13
V: TRBV6-2/TRBV6-3
D: NA
DNA: TGTGCCAGCAGGACCCAGGGAGGCAATGAGCAGTTCTTC
CDR3: CASRTQGGNEQFF

size: NA
J: TRBJ2-3
length: 11
V: TRBV20-1
D: NA
DNA: TGCAGTGCTACCTGGGGGGATACGCAGTATTTT
CDR3: CSATWGDTQYF